The rows below give T cell receptor beta chains drawn from one sample of a study of CD8 T cells in Susac syndrome. TCRdb called the immunoSEQ multiplex PCR reads again in MiXCR, with one record for every CDR3 protein. The sample lists approximately 190,000 distinct CDR3 sequences; approximately 93% were seen once. Sequencing was carried out using CD4+ T cells from PBMCs. The receptors stem from a human donor in good health. Both conserved end residues are part of each CDR3. A D gene is named only where the DNA matches it firmly. Part of the rows lack a size; the others show once, few, many or a class for expanded clones.

J | D | V | size | CDR3 | DNA
TRBJ1-4 | TRBD1 | TRBV29-1 | NA | CSVAGQATNEKLFF | TGCAGCGTGGCGGGACAGGCAACTAATGAAAAACTGTTTTTT
TRBJ1-5 | NA | TRBV6-5 | NA | CASALGYSNQPQHF | TGTGCCAGCGCTCTCGGGTATAGCAATCAGCCCCAGCATTTT
TRBJ1-4 | NA | TRBV6-1 | NA | CASSVSFAEGEKLFF | TGTGCCAGCAGTGTGAGCTTCGCGGAAGGTGAAAAACTGTTTTTT
TRBJ2-7 | NA | TRBV25-1 | NA | CASSEGPYEQYF | TGTGCCAGCAGTGAAGGTCCCTACGAGCAGTACTTC
TRBJ2-4 | NA | TRBV6-1 | NA | CASSERPKNIQYF | TGTGCCAGCAGTGAAAGGCCTAAAAACATTCAGTACTTC
TRBJ1-5 | NA | TRBV20-1 | NA | CSAQKVETNQPQHF | TGCAGTGCCCAGAAGGTGGAGACAAATCAGCCCCAGCATTTT
TRBJ2-1 | TRBD2 | TRBV5-1 | NA | CASSSALAGGLYNEQFF | TGCGCCAGCAGCTCGGCCCTAGCGGGGGGGCTCTACAATGAGCAGTTCTTC
TRBJ2-3 | TRBD1 | TRBV5-1 | NA | CASSVRQGRSDTQYF | TGCGCCAGCAGCGTTCGACAGGGGCGGTCGGATACGCAGTATTTT
TRBJ2-7 | NA | TRBV5-1 | NA | CASSLLTATYEQYF | TGCGCCAGCAGCTTGCTTACGGCAACCTACGAGCAGTACTTC
TRBJ1-6 | NA | TRBV27 | NA | CASSLIAQLNSPLHF | TGTGCCAGCAGTTTAATCGCACAGTTAAATTCACCCCTCCACTTT
TRBJ2-5 | NA | TRBV2 | once | CASNRLPGGEEGTQYF | TGTGCCAGCAACAGGCTCCCGGGGGGCGAAGAGGGGACCCAGTACTTC
TRBJ2-7 | NA | TRBV28 | once | CASSLTRDRSYEQYF | TGTGCCAGCAGTTTGACGCGAGACCGCTCCTACGAGCAGTACTTC
TRBJ1-5 | TRBD1 | TRBV19 | NA | CATGQQGAGNQPQHF | TGTGCCACGGGCCAACAGGGGGCAGGCAATCAGCCCCAGCATTTT
TRBJ1-5 | NA | TRBV12-5 | NA | CASGLEQGPPQHF | TGTGCTAGTGGTTTGGAACAGGGTCCGCCCCAGCATTTT